Shown below are 10 T cell receptor beta chains from a single sample sequenced in a study of blood T cell repertoires in COVID-19. TCRdb's table, derived via immunoSEQ multiplex PCR, lists solely in-frame clones and lacks some. The table lists nearly 300,000 clones, 65% to 85% of them singletons. Material: peripheral blood. These receptors were obtained from a human donor with COVID-19, enrolled during active disease. The donor label of this sample is uncertain.

The CDR3 loop reads CASSEADRSSYQPQHF. The CDR3 DNA is TGTGCCAGCAGTGAAGCGGACAGGAGCAGTTATCAGCCCCAGCATTTT. V and J are TRBV6-1 and TRBJ1-5, with 7 positions matching TRBD1. Germline V lookup: CDR1 MNHNS, CDR2 SASEGT. This CDR3 is 16 amino acids long. Trimming took 0 bases from V and 5 from J; bases not matched to a gene: 7.

V gene TRBV7-2 combines with J gene TRBJ2-5; 8 positions agree with TRBD2. The trim removed 1 base at V and 4 bases at J, leaving 2 bases unmatched. Germline V gives CDR1 SGHTA, CDR2 FQGNSA. The CDR3 extends over 14 amino acids. CDR3 sequence (DNA): TGTGCCAGCAGCTTAGGGGCGGGGGGAGAGACCCAGTACTTC. Amino acids: CASSLGAGGETQYF.

This clone has only one observation. V gene TRBV15 combines with J gene TRBJ1-4; possible D gene TRBD1, 5 bases. Germline V gene lookup returns CDR1 LNHNV and CDR2 YYDKDF (reference sequence). The CDR3 contains 19 residues. The germline V and J ends were trimmed by 0 bases and 6 bases, with 23 bases remaining between them. The CDR3 here is CATSRDALRGGTDDEKLFF. The CDR3 DNA sequence: TGTGCCACCAGCAGAGATGCATTAAGAGGAGGGACGGACGATGAAAAACTGTTTTTT.

This clone showed up just once. The genes are TRBV28 and TRBJ1-2, with D possibly TRBD1 on 6 matching bases. This CDR3 has 15 residues. Between the trimmed V and J ends, which lost 2 bases and 2 bases, there was a span of 12 bases. Germline CDR1 and CDR2: MDHEN and SYDVKM. As DNA, the CDR3 is TGTGCCAGCAGTTTAGCCAGGGGATACAACTATGGCTACACCTTC. This sequence encodes CASSLARGYNYGYTF.

The count of this clone is one. This chain joins TRBV6-5 and TRBJ2-1; D is uncertain. The CDR3 sequence is 16 residues long. V lost 4 bases and J 5 bases, leaving 18 bases between the germline ends. Germline V gene sequence: CDR1 MNHEY, CDR2 SVGAGI. The CDR3 here is CASSSRSVQPNNEQFF. DNA for the CDR3: TGTGCCAGCAGTTCCCGCTCCGTACAGCCTAACAATGAGCAGTTCTTC.

This clone was observed a few times. The V call is TRBV5-6, the J call TRBJ1-4; 10 bases match TRBD1. J gave up 3 bases and V 4 bases, and 9 bases lay outside the gene matches. Germline loops: CDR1 SGHDT, CDR2 YYEEEE. The length of the CDR3 is 17 residues. The CDR3 coding sequence is TGTGCCAGCAGCCGTCGACAGGGGGCGGCAGCTAATGAAAAACTGTTTTTT. It translates to CASSRRQGAAANEKLFF.

This clone is a singleton in its sample. The V call is TRBV12-3 or TRBV12-4, the J call TRBJ1-2; D remains unclear. With 5 bases removed from V and 4 bases from J, the gap between germline ends came to 8 bases. The CDR3 has 12 residues. The CDR3 reads CASSPQAYGYTF. The CDR3 nucleotides read TGTGCCAGCAGTCCCCAGGCCTATGGCTACACCTTC.

This clone was observed once. This rearrangement joins TRBV10-3 to TRBJ1-5; TRBD1 agrees at 7 bases. Germline V gives CDR1 ENHRY, CDR2 SYGVKD. The CDR3 covers 15 residues. With V trimmed by 10 bases and J by 0 bases, 9 bases remained unmatched. CDR3 in amino acids: CATDRQGDSNQPQHF. The DNA for the CDR3 is TGTGCCACCGATCGACAGGGCGATAGCAATCAGCCCCAGCATTTT.

The chain links TRBV4-2 to TRBJ1-1; possibly TRBD1 for D (6 bases). Per the germline V gene, CDR1 is LGHNA and CDR2 is YNFKEQ. Trimming left V 4 bases short and J 6 bases short, with 15 bases between. This CDR3 contains 14 residues. The CDR3 sequence is CASSREGVAAEAFF. The CDR3 bases are TGTGCCAGCAGCCGTGAGGGGGTCGCGGCTGAAGCTTTCTTT.

The genes are TRBV7-6 and TRBJ2-7; 8 bases line up with TRBD1. Germline assignment: CDR1 SGHVS and CDR2 FNYEAQ. Germline trimming cut 5 bases from V and 3 bases from J; bases unmatched to any gene: 12. The CDR3 loop spans 16 amino acids. The CDR3, as DNA: TGTGCCAGCAGCCCTCGAAGGAGGACAGGGTACTACGAGCAGTACTTC. Its translation is CASSPRRRTGYYEQYF.